The 2 T cell receptor beta chains below were found in one sample sequenced in a study of T cells after yellow fever vaccination. TCRdb used MiXCR to reprocess the 5' RACE reads, holding one entry per CDR3 protein. The sample carries about 68,000 distinct CDR3 sequences, 5% to 8% recorded once. The source was CD8+ T cells sorted from PBMCs, collected approximately 47 days after the first yellow fever vaccination. These receptors all come from a man aged 18 to 35 who received the YFV17D yellow fever vaccine.

The rearrangement uses TRBV5-1 and TRBJ2-7; D is ambiguous. The ends were cut back, 3 bases at V and 6 bases at J, with 16 bases in the middle. Germline CDR1 reads SGHRS; CDR2 reads YFSETQ. The CDR3 consists of 14 residues. CDR3 region: CASSSPPKDGEQYF. CDR3 DNA: TGCGCCAGCAGCTCCCCTCCGAAGGACGGCGAGCAGTACTTC.

This chain links TRBV27 with TRBJ1-1; D is perhaps TRBD1 (5 bases). Germline V CDR1 and CDR2: MNHEY, SMNVEV (reference sequence). CDR3 size: 13 residues. Trimming removed 5 bases at V and 0 bases at J, with 7 bases between. CDR3 in amino acids: CASSPGMNTEAFF. In DNA, the CDR3 is TGTGCCAGCAGTCCAGGGATGAACACTGAAGCTTTCTTT.